A selection of T cell receptor beta chains follows, all from one sample in a study of siplizumab effects on memory and regulatory T cells. TCRdb's copy holds only in-frame clones and misses some; the assay was immunoSEQ multiplex PCR. The sample lists some 81,000 clones, 85% to 95% occurring once. The specimen sequenced was CD8+ T cells sorted from blood. The receptors derive from a human donor in good health. The CDR3 runs from the conserved cysteine through the conserved F or W. Each record gives: D gene, clone size, J gene, V gene, CDR3 length, CDR3 DNA, CDR3 protein. D genes are given only for firm matches. Clone size is shown for a subset of rows, as once, few, many or a class of expanded clone.

. . TRBJ2-7 TRBV19 14 TGTGCCAGTAGGACGGAATTGAGCTCCTACGAGCAGTACTTC CASRTELSSYEQYF
. few TRBJ2-7 TRBV7-9 14 TGTGCCAGCAGCCGCTCGGGACGGCACTACGAGCAGTACTTC CASSRSGRHYEQYF
TRBD1 . TRBJ1-5 TRBV27 15 TGTGCCAGCAGCCTGGACAGGGCTACTAATCAGCCCCAGCATTTT CASSLDRATNQPQHF
TRBD1 . TRBJ2-1 TRBV9 11 TGTGCCAGCAGCCAGGGGGCCGAGCAGTTCTTC CASSQGAEQFF
. . TRBJ1-4 TRBV15 17 TGTGCCACCAGCAGCACGATAATGGGTCAAGACGGGGAAAAACTGTTTTTT CATSSTIMGQDGEKLFF
. few TRBJ2-5 TRBV15 12 TGTGCCACCAGCAGCGGGGAAGAGACCCAGTACTTC CATSSGEETQYF
TRBD1 . TRBJ2-2 TRBV4-1 14 TGCGCCAGTCAGGACAGGGAGTATGACGGGGAGCTGTTTTTT CASQDREYDGELFF
. . TRBJ2-6 TRBV7-3 17 TGTGCCAGCAGCATAACAGGGATCCACACTGGGGCCAACGTCCTGACTTTC CASSITGIHTGANVLTF
. . TRBJ2-7 TRBV5-4 15 TGTGCCAGCAGCTTGGCGGCAGGGGGGCCCTACGAGCAGTACTTC CASSLAAGGPYEQYF
TRBD2 once TRBJ2-7 TRBV10-2 16 TGCGCCAGCAGTGACCCAGGACTAGCGGGAAGTTACGAGCAGTACTTC CASSDPGLAGSYEQYF
. few TRBJ2-5 TRBV4-1 18 TGCGCCAGCAGCCCCGACGAGTGGGGGAAGGTCCCGCAAGAGACCCAGTACTTC CASSPDEWGKVPQETQYF
. . TRBJ2-7 TRBV28 15 TGTGCCAGCAACCTTCCTGGACTGAGCTCCTACGAGCAGTACTTC CASNLPGLSSYEQYF
. . TRBJ2-7 TRBV2 14 TGTGCCAGCAGTGAAGCGGGGGGTCCCTACGAGCAGTACTTC CASSEAGGPYEQYF
TRBD1 . TRBJ2-1 TRBV9 17 TGTGCCAGCAGCGTAGACCTTGGACAGGGAGGCGGCAATGAGCAGTTCTTC CASSVDLGQGGGNEQFF
. . TRBJ2-7 TRBV6-1 18 TGTGCCAGCAGTGAAGGCGTACAGGGCCCTTGGAGGTCCTACGAGCAGTACTTC CASSEGVQGPWRSYEQYF
TRBD2 . TRBJ2-7 TRBV11-2 15 TGTGCCAGCAGCTTAGGGGGTAGCGGGAGAGGCGAGCAGTACTTC CASSLGGSGRGEQYF
. . TRBJ2-1 TRBV7-6 17 TGTGCCAGCAGCTTAGCGGGTCAGAGGCTATCCTACAATGAGCAGTTCTTC CASSLAGQRLSYNEQFF
. . TRBJ2-7 TRBV14 14 TGTGCCAGCAGCCAATCTGGGTTTGGTTACGAGCAGTACTTC CASSQSGFGYEQYF
. . TRBJ1-5 TRBV19 16 TGTGCCAGTAGTATTATTCGAGGCCAGGCTCGCCAGCCCCAGCATTTT CASSIIRGQARQPQHF
TRBD2 . TRBJ2-2 TRBV19 16 TGTGCCAGTAGTACTGTCGGGACTAGATATACCGGGGAGCTGTTTTTT CASSTVGTRYTGELFF
TRBD1 . TRBJ2-1 TRBV5-1 14 TGCGCCAGCAGCTCAGACAGGGTAGGCAATGAGCAGTTCTTC CASSSDRVGNEQFF
. . TRBJ2-7 TRBV11-1 14 TGTGCCACTTCCCCTGGTGAGGGCCCCTACGAGCAGTACTTC CATSPGEGPYEQYF
TRBD1 . TRBJ2-3 TRBV9 16 TGTGCCAGCAGCGTAGCTAAACAGGGGAGCACAGATACGCAGTATTTT CASSVAKQGSTDTQYF
TRBD2 . TRBJ2-3 TRBV27 22 TGTGCCAGCGGGACAGCCGGGACTAGCGGGAGGGAAGGAGGAGGGGGGACAGATACGCAGTATTTT CASGTAGTSGREGGGGTDTQYF
. . TRBJ1-2 TRBV6-5 12 TGTGCCAGTGGAGGAGAGATTCCTGGCTACACCTTC CASGGEIPGYTF
TRBD1 . TRBJ2-7 TRBV7-9 17 TGTGCCAGCAGCTCCACATTACCGGGACAGGGCTCCTACGAGCAGTACTTC CASSSTLPGQGSYEQYF
. . TRBJ2-1 TRBV9 15 TGTGCCAGCAGCGTATGGGGGGGCGTTAACAATGAGCAGTTCTTC CASSVWGGVNNEQFF